This TCR beta chain came from a study of control samples from healthy donors and cancer patients. The data were produced by immunoSEQ multiplex PCR, yet TCRdb's version contains in-frame clones alone and is incomplete. This sample has almost 90,000 clones; over 75% occur once, and the top ten carry 2.1%. The material sequenced was blood. This sequence originates from a woman aged 40 to 50 in good health.

CDR3 DNA: TGTGCCAGCAGTGCAGGGAGTGAGAAACTGTTTTTT. It encodes CASSAGSEKLFF. V usage is TRBV2 and J usage is TRBJ1-4, with TRBD1 as a possible D gene (5 bases). The V end lost 4 bases, the J end lost 11 bases, and 11 bases lay between the germline ends. The CDR3 is 12 residues long. Germline-derived CDR1 and CDR2 are SNHLY and FYNNEI.